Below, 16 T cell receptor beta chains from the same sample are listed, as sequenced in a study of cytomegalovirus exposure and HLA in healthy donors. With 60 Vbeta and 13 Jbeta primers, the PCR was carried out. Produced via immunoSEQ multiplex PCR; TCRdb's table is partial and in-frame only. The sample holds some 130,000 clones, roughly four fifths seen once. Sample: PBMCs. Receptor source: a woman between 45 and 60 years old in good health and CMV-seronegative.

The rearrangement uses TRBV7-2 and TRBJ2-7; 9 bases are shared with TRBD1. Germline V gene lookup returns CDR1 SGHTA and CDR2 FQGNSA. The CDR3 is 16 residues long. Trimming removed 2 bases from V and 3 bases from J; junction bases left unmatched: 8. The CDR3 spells CASSLSRTGAIYEQYF. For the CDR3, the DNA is TGTGCCAGCAGCTTATCCCGGACAGGGGCAATCTACGAGCAGTACTTC.

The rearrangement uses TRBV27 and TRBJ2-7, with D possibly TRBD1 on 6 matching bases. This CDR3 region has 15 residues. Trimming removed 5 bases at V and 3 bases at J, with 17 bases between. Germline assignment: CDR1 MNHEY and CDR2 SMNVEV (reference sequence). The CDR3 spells CASSVQGANLYEQYF. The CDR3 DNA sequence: TGTGCCAGCAGTGTACAGGGCGCGAACCTCTACGAGCAGTACTTC.

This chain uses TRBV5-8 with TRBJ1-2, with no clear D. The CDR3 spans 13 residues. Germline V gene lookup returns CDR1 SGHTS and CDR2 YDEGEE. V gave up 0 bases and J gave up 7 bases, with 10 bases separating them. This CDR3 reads CASSLDQVTGYTF. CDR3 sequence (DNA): TGTGCCAGCAGCTTGGATCAGGTTACTGGCTACACCTTC.

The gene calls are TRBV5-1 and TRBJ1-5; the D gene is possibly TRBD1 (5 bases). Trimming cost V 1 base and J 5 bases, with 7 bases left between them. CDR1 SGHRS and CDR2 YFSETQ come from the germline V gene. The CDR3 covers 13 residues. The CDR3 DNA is TGCGCCAGCAGCTTGCGGGGGTATCAGCCCCAGCATTTT. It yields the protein CASSLRGYQPQHF. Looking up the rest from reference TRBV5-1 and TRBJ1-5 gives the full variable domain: KAGVTQTPRYLIKTRGQQVTLSCSPISGHRSVSWYQQTPGQGLQFLFEYFSETQRNKGNFPGRFSGRQFSNSRSEMNVSTLELGDSALYLCASSLRGYQPQHFGDGTRLSIL.

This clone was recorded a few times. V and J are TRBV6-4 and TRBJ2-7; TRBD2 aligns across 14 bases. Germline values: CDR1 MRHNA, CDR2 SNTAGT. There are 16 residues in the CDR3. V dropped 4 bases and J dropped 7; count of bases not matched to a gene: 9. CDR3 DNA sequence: TGTGCCAGCAGTGCGGACGGAGGGACTAGCGGGAGTGAGCAGTACTTC. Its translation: CASSADGGTSGSEQYF.

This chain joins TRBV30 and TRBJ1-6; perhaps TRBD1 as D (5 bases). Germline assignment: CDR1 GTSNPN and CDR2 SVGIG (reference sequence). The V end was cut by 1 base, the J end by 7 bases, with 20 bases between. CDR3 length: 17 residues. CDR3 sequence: CAWSGASGLQGNSPLHF. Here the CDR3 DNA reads TGTGCCTGGAGTGGGGCCTCAGGGCTTCAAGGGAATTCACCCCTCCACTTT. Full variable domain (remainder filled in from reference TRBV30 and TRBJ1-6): SQTIHQWPATLVQPVGSPLSLECTVEGTSNPNLYWYRQAAGRGLQLLFYSVGIGQISSEVPQNLSASRPQDRQFILSSKKLLLSDSGFYLCAWSGASGLQGNSPLHFGNGTRLTVT.

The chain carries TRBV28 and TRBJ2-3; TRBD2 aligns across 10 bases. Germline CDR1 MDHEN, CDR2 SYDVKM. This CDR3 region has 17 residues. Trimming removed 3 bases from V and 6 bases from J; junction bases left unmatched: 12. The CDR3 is CASSFWLAGERRDTQYF. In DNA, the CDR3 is TGTGCCAGCAGTTTTTGGCTAGCGGGAGAGCGGAGGGATACGCAGTATTTT. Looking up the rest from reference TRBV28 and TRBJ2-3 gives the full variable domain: DVKVTQSSRYLVKRTGEKVFLECVQDMDHENMFWYRQDPGLGLRLIYFSYDVKMKEKGDIPEGYSVSREKKERFSLILESASTNQTSMYLCASSFWLAGERRDTQYFGPGTRLTVL.

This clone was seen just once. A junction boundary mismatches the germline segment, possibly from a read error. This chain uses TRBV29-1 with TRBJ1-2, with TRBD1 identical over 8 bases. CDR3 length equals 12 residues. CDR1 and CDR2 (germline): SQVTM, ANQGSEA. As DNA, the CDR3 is TGCAGCGTTGGAGACAGGGGACGGGCCTACCCCTTC. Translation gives CSVGDRGRAYPF.

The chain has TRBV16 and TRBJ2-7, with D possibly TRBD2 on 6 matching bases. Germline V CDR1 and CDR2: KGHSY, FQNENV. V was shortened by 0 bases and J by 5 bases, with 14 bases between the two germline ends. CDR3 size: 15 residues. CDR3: CASSQSGTLSDEQYF. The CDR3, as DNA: TGTGCCAGCAGCCAATCAGGGACTCTTTCGGACGAGCAGTACTTC.

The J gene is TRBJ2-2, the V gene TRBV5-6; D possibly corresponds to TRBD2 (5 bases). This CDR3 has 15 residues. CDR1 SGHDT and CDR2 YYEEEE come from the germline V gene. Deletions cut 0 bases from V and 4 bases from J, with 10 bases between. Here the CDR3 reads CASSLGGLVTGELFF. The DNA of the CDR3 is TGTGCCAGCAGCTTGGGAGGGTTAGTCACCGGGGAGCTGTTTTTT.

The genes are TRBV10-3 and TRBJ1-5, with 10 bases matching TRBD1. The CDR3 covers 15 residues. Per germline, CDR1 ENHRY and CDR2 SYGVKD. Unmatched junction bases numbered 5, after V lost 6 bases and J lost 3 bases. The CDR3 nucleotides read TGTGCCATCAGAGACGGACAGGGGGTCAATCAGCCCCAGCATTTT. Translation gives CAIRDGQGVNQPQHF.

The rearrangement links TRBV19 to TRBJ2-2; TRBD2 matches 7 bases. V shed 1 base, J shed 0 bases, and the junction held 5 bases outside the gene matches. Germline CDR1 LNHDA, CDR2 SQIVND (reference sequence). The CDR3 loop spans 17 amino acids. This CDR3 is CASSIGASGANTGELFF. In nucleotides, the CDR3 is TGTGCCAGTAGTATAGGGGCTAGCGGTGCGAACACCGGGGAGCTGTTTTTT.

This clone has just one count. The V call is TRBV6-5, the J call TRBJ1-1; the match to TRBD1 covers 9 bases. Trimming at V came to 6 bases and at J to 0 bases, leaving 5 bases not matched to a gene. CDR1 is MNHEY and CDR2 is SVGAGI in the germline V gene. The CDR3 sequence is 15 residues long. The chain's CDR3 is CASRQGAAMNTEAFF. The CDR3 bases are TGTGCCAGCAGACAGGGGGCGGCCATGAACACTGAAGCTTTCTTT.

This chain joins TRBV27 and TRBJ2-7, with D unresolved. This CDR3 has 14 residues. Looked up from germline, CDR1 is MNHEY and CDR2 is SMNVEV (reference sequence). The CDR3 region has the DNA TGTTTTTTTTTCAAGCAGAAGGCGGCATACGAGCAGTACTTC. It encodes CFFFKQKAAYEQYF.

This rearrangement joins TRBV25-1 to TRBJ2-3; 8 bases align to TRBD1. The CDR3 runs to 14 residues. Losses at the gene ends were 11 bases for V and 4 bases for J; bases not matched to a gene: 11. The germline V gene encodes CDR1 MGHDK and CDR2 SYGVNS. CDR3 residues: CASNQGRGPDTQYF. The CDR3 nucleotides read TGTGCCTCCAACCAGGGCAGGGGGCCAGATACGCAGTATTTT. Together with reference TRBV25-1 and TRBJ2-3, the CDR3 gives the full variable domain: EADIYQTPRYLVIGTGKKITLECSQTMGHDKMYWYQQDPGMELHLIHYSYGVNSTEKGDLSSESTVSRIRTEHFPLTLESARPSHTSQYLCASNQGRGPDTQYFGPGTRLTVL.

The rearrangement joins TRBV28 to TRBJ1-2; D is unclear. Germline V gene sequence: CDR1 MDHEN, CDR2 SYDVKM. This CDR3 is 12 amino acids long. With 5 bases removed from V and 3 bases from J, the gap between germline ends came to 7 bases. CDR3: CASSPADYGYTF. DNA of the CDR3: TGTGCCAGCAGTCCCGCGGACTATGGCTACACCTTC.